This record looks at one TCR beta chain sequence and its context. Its antigen is undetermined. The CDR3 has 14 amino acids. Trimming removed 6 bases from V and 6 bases from J; junction bases left unmatched: 9. CDR1 KGHSH and CDR2 LQKENI come from the germline V gene. This sample was taken from a study of T cell responses to AZD1222 COVID-19 vaccine. Background on the study: Doses given second, at about 4 or about 12 weeks, were pooled. Study-wide results and limits: Most donors were white British and more were female, and clonal diversity was possibly underestimated.

Some clones are missing from TCRdb's copy, which holds only in-frame ones; the method was immunoSEQ multiplex PCR. This table has 180,000 or so clones, 85% to 95% appearing once. The source of this sequence is an adult in good health. The source was peripheral blood, collected on day 0 of AZD1222 vaccination. This chain uses TRBV18 with TRBJ2-7, with 9 bases lining up with TRBD1. CDR3 in amino acids: CASSLRDRVIEQYF. CDR3 coding DNA: TGTGCCAGCTCGCTCCGGGACAGGGTGATCGAGCAGTACTTC. Variable domain in full (rest from reference TRBV18 and TRBJ2-7): NAGVMQNPRHLVRRRGQEARLRCSPMKGHSHVYWYRQLPEEGLKFMVYLQKENIIDESGMPKERFSAEFPKEGPSILRIQQVVRGDSAAYFCASSLRDRVIEQYFGPGTRLTVT.